Listed below are T cell receptor beta chains from one sample, sequenced in a study of post-analysis software for immune sequencing data. TCRdb used MiXCR to reprocess the PCR reads, holding one entry per CDR3 protein. The sample yields some 690,000 distinct CDR3 sequences, 59% seen once. The sequenced material came from blood. The receptor set was obtained from a girl under 10 years old with multiple sclerosis. CDR3s include the opening cysteine and the closing phenylalanine or tryptophan. The D gene is left open where the match is weak. Size tells how often a clone was seen (once, few, many) or the class of an expanded clone, and some rows leave it out.

CDR3 DNA: TGTGCCTGGGGGACAGCAAGACAGGGCGGGGAGACCCAGTACTTC
CDR3 protein: CAWGTARQGGETQYF
J gene: TRBJ2-5
D gene: TRBD1
CDR3 length: 15
clone size: .
V gene: TRBV30

CDR3 DNA: TGTGCCAGCAGTCTTGGGGGACAGGGGACTATTAACTATGGCTACACCTTC
CDR3 protein: CASSLGGQGTINYGYTF
J gene: TRBJ1-2
D gene: TRBD1
CDR3 length: 17
clone size: .
V gene: TRBV6-1

CDR3 DNA: TGTGCCAGCAGGAGGGCGGGCGCCAAAGAGACCCAGTACTTC
CDR3 protein: CASRRAGAKETQYF
J gene: TRBJ2-5
D gene: .
CDR3 length: 14
clone size: once
V gene: TRBV7-2

CDR3 DNA: TGTGCCAGCAGTTATGACACAGATACGCAGTATTTT
CDR3 protein: CASSYDTDTQYF
J gene: TRBJ2-3
D gene: .
CDR3 length: 12
clone size: few
V gene: TRBV27

CDR3 DNA: TGCGCCAGCAGCTTGGAGGCTTGGGGGGACTATGGCTACACCTTC
CDR3 protein: CASSLEAWGDYGYTF
J gene: TRBJ1-2
D gene: .
CDR3 length: 15
clone size: .
V gene: TRBV5-1

CDR3 DNA: TGTGCCAGCAGTGAATCGGGGACTAGCGGGGGGGAGGCAGATACGCAGTATTTT
CDR3 protein: CASSESGTSGGEADTQYF
J gene: TRBJ2-3
D gene: TRBD2
CDR3 length: 18
clone size: .
V gene: TRBV25-1

CDR3 DNA: TGTGCCAGCAGTACCAACGGGGGTGAGACCCAGTACTTC
CDR3 protein: CASSTNGGETQYF
J gene: TRBJ2-5
D gene: .
CDR3 length: 13
clone size: .
V gene: TRBV6-6

CDR3 DNA: TGTGCCAGCAGTCTCTGGCCGCCTGGGACAGGGTTGGCAACTGAAGCTTTCTTT
CDR3 protein: CASSLWPPGTGLATEAFF
J gene: TRBJ1-1
D gene: TRBD1
CDR3 length: 18
clone size: .
V gene: TRBV27

CDR3 DNA: TGTGCCATCACTAGAGGGGACAATGAGCAGTTCTTC
CDR3 protein: CAITRGDNEQFF
J gene: TRBJ2-1
D gene: .
CDR3 length: 12
clone size: few
V gene: TRBV10-3

CDR3 DNA: TGCGCCAGCAGCCAAGAACGGGAGGACATTCAGTACTTC
CDR3 protein: CASSQEREDIQYF
J gene: TRBJ2-4
D gene: TRBD2
CDR3 length: 13
clone size: few
V gene: TRBV4-3

CDR3 DNA: TGTGCCAGCAGCCAAGGGAGGGCCAATTCCTACGAGCAGTACTTC
CDR3 protein: CASSQGRANSYEQYF
J gene: TRBJ2-7
D gene: .
CDR3 length: 15
clone size: .
V gene: TRBV3-1

CDR3 DNA: TGTGCCAGCAGTGGAGACTTCACTGGAAACACCATATATTTT
CDR3 protein: CASSGDFTGNTIYF
J gene: TRBJ1-3
D gene: .
CDR3 length: 14
clone size: once
V gene: TRBV6-5

CDR3 DNA: TGTGCCAGCAGCCTAGGACAGGGGAACGCCGGGGAGCTGTTTTTT
CDR3 protein: CASSLGQGNAGELFF
J gene: TRBJ2-2
D gene: TRBD1
CDR3 length: 15
clone size: .
V gene: TRBV7-3

CDR3 DNA: TGCAGTGCTAGGGGCAGGCCCTTCAATCAGCCCCAGCATTTT
CDR3 protein: CSARGRPFNQPQHF
J gene: TRBJ1-5
D gene: .
CDR3 length: 14
clone size: once
V gene: TRBV20-1

CDR3 DNA: TGTGCCAGCAGTTACCGACCAGATACGCAGTATTTT
CDR3 protein: CASSYRPDTQYF
J gene: TRBJ2-3
D gene: .
CDR3 length: 12
clone size: .
V gene: TRBV6-6

CDR3 DNA: TGTGCCACCAGCAGAGATGGGGCTGAGATCTACGAGCAGTACTTC
CDR3 protein: CATSRDGAEIYEQYF
J gene: TRBJ2-7
D gene: .
CDR3 length: 15
clone size: few
V gene: TRBV15

CDR3 DNA: TGCGCCAGCAGCCAAGATCCAGTTGAGCAGTTCTTC
CDR3 protein: CASSQDPVEQFF
J gene: TRBJ2-1
D gene: .
CDR3 length: 12
clone size: .
V gene: TRBV4-1

CDR3 DNA: TGTGCCAGCAGTGGCCACGCCACAACTAATGAAAAACTGTTTTTT
CDR3 protein: CASSGHATTNEKLFF
J gene: TRBJ1-4
D gene: .
CDR3 length: 15
clone size: .
V gene: TRBV11-2

CDR3 DNA: TGTGCCACCAGCAGAATAGCGGGAGAAAGTGAGCAGTACTTC
CDR3 protein: CATSRIAGESEQYF
J gene: TRBJ2-7
D gene: TRBD2
CDR3 length: 14
clone size: .
V gene: TRBV15

CDR3 DNA: TGTGCCAGCACCTACAAAGAGCTTGTGGGGGCCGACACCGGGGAGCTGTTTTTT
CDR3 protein: CASTYKELVGADTGELFF
J gene: TRBJ2-2
D gene: .
CDR3 length: 18
clone size: .
V gene: TRBV11-2

CDR3 DNA: TGTGCCAGCAGTCAAAGGACAGACACTCCCTACGAGCAGTACTTC
CDR3 protein: CASSQRTDTPYEQYF
J gene: TRBJ2-7
D gene: .
CDR3 length: 15
clone size: few
V gene: TRBV6-6

CDR3 DNA: TGTGCCAGCAGCCCCCGACAGGATCCCCAGTACTTC
CDR3 protein: CASSPRQDPQYF
J gene: TRBJ2-5
D gene: .
CDR3 length: 12
clone size: .
V gene: TRBV7-2

CDR3 DNA: TGTGCCAGCAGTTTCAGGGGCGGAAATGGCTACACCTTC
CDR3 protein: CASSFRGGNGYTF
J gene: TRBJ1-2
D gene: .
CDR3 length: 13
clone size: .
V gene: TRBV27

CDR3 DNA: TGTGCCAGCGGGAGGACAGTCTATAGCAATCAGCCCCAGCATTTT
CDR3 protein: CASGRTVYSNQPQHF
J gene: TRBJ1-5
D gene: .
CDR3 length: 15
clone size: .
V gene: TRBV6-4

CDR3 DNA: TGTGCCAGCAGTTATTGGGGGCTACGCTCCTACAATGAGCAGTTCTTC
CDR3 protein: CASSYWGLRSYNEQFF
J gene: TRBJ2-1
D gene: .
CDR3 length: 16
clone size: .
V gene: TRBV6-2/TRBV6-3

CDR3 DNA: TGTGCCAGCAGCCAAGGAGGAGGGACAGTAGTGTACAATGAGCAGTTCTTC
CDR3 protein: CASSQGGGTVVYNEQFF
J gene: TRBJ2-1
D gene: .
CDR3 length: 17
clone size: .
V gene: TRBV14

CDR3 DNA: TGCGCCAGCAGCCCGGAGTACGTGGGCAGCCATGGCTACACCTTC
CDR3 protein: CASSPEYVGSHGYTF
J gene: TRBJ1-2
D gene: .
CDR3 length: 15
clone size: .
V gene: TRBV5-1

CDR3 DNA: TGTGCCAGCAGCCTTACACAGGGGGTTGTGAACACTGAAGCTTTCTTT
CDR3 protein: CASSLTQGVVNTEAFF
J gene: TRBJ1-1
D gene: TRBD1
CDR3 length: 16
clone size: few
V gene: TRBV9